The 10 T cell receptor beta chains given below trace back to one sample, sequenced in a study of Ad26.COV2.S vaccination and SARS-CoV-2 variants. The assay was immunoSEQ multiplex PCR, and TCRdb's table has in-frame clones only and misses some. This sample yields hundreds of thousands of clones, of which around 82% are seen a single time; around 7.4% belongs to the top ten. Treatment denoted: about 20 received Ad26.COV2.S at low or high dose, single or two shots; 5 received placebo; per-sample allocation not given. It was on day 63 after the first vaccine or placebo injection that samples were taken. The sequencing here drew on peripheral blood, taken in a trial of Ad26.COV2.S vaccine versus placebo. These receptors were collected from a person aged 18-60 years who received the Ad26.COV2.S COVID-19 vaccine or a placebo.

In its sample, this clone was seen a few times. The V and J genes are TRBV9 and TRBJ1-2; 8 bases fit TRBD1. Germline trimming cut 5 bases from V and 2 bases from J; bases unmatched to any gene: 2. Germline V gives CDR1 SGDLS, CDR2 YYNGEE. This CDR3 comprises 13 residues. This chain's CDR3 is CASSRDRNYGYTF. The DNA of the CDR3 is TGTGCCAGCAGTCGGGACAGGAACTATGGCTACACCTTC. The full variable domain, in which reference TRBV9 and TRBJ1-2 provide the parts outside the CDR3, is DSGVTQTPKHLITATGQRVTLRCSPRSGDLSVYWYQQSLDQGLQFLIQYYNGEERAKGNILERFSAQQFPDLHSELNLSSLELGDSALYFCASSRDRNYGYTFGSGTRLTVV.

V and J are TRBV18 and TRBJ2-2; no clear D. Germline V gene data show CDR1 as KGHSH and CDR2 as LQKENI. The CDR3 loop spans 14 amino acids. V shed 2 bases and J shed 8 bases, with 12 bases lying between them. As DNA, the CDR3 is TGTGCCAGCTCACCAGTTATGACGGTAGGGGAGCTGTTTTTT. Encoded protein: CASSPVMTVGELFF.

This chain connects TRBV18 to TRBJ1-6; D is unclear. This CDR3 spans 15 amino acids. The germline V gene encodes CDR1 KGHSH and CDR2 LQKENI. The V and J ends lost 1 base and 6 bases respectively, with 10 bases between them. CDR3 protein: CASSPREGPNSPLHF. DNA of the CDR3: TGTGCCAGCTCACCACGGGAGGGCCCTAATTCACCCCTCCACTTT.

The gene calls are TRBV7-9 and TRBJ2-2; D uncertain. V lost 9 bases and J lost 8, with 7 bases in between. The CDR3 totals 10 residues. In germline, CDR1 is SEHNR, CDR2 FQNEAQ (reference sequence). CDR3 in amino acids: CASIDGELFF. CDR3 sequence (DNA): TGTGCCAGTATCGATGGGGAGCTGTTTTTT.

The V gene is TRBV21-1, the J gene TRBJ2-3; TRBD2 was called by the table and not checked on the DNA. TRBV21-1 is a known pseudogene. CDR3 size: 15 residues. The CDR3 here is CASSKGDSRTDTQYF. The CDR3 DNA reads TGTGCCAGCAGCAAAGGGGACTCACGCACAGATACGCAGTATTTT.

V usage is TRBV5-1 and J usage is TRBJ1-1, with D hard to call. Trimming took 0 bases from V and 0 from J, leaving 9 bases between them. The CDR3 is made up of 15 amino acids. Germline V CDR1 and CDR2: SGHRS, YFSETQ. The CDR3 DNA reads TGCGCCAGCAGCTTGGATGGCCCGATGAACACTGAAGCTTTCTTT. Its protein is CASSLDGPMNTEAFF.

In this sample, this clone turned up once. DNA of the CDR3: TGTGCCAGCAGTGAATGGGGCTCCGGCACTGAAGCTTTCTTT. This sequence encodes CASSEWGSGTEAFF. The chain couples TRBV6-4 to TRBJ1-1; tentative D call: TRBD1 (5 bases). Between the trimmed V and J ends, which lost 3 bases and 4 bases, there was a span of 12 bases. Per germline, CDR1 MRHNA and CDR2 SNTAGT. The CDR3 has 14 residues.

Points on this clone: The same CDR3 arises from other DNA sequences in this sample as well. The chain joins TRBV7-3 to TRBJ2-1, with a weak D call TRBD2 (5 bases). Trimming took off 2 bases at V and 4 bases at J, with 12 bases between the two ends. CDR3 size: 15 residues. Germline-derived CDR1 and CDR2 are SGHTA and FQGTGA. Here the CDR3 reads CASSLVSGPYNEQFF. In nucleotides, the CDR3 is TGTGCCAGCAGCTTAGTAAGCGGTCCTTACAATGAGCAGTTCTTC. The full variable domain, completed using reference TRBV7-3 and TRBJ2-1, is GAGVSQTPSNKVTEKGKYVELRCDPISGHTALYWYRQSLGQGPEFLIYFQGTGAADDSGLPNDRFFAVRPEGSVSTLKIQRTERGDSAVYLCASSLVSGPYNEQFFGPGTRLTVL.

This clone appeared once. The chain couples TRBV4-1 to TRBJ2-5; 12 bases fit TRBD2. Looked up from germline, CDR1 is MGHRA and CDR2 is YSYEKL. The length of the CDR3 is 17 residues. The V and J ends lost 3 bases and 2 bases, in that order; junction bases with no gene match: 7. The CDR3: CASSHDRLAGDQETQYF. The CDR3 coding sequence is TGCGCCAGCAGCCATGATAGACTAGCGGGGGATCAAGAGACCCAGTACTTC.

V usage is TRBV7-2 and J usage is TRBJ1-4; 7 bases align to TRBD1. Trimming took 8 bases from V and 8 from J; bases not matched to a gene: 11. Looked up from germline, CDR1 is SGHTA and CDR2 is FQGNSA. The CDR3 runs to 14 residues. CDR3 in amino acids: CASGLEDRREKLFF. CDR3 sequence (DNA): TGTGCCAGCGGACTTGAGGACAGGAGAGAAAAACTGTTTTTT.